A selection of T cell receptor beta chains follows, all from one sample in a study of regulatory T cells in long-lasting Graves disease. Each CDR3 protein is one row after TCRdb ran MiXCR on the multiplex PCR reads. The sample comprises about 420,000 distinct CDR3 sequences, about a quarter of which are singletons, and approximately 25% rests with the top ten. The sample was peripheral blood mononuclear cells (PBMCs), taken when the disease was refractory, from a patient treated with antithyroid drugs. These TCRs come from a female donor with Graves disease. Both conserved end residues are part of each CDR3. Only part of the rows carry a size: once, few, many, or a class if the clone is expanded.

abundance	v_gene	CDR3aa
many	TRBV29-1	CSVAQTNTEAFF
NA	TRBV30	CAWAAPGQGSREQYF
NA	TRBV15	CATSAKKSSYEQYF
NA	TRBV27	CASSPQRTGRTDTQYF
NA	TRBV18	CASSPRGVGEAFF
many	TRBV28	CATNRQGASQPQHF
many	TRBV13	CASSPPLVGGRQETQYF
few	TRBV20-1	CSARDLGTRGGYTF
many	TRBV11-2	CASSLLQGGKDRKTQYF
many	TRBV11-2	CASSLGGPYQAFF
few	TRBV29-1	CSVETGVEETQYF
many	TRBV28	CASSSPGVRSNQPQHF
NA	TRBV25-1	CATRPGQGALNTEAFF
NA	TRBV11-2	CASSSRGLAGVRNEQFF
many	TRBV27	CASSLWLAGGPGDEQFF
few	TRBV19	CASSDGQQETQYF
few	TRBV27	CASSLVRASGANVLTF
NA	TRBV7-3	CASSLTPSTGELFF
NA	TRBV18	CASSPPTSGSVYEQYF
NA	TRBV6-2/TRBV6-3	CASSARGGRETQYF
many	TRBV28	CASRFRGGETQYF
NA	TRBV7-3	CASSLTYKIMNTEAFF
few	TRBV6-2/TRBV6-3	CASSYSGTVNTEAFF
many	TRBV28	CASSISATNEKLFF
few	TRBV12-3/TRBV12-4	CASSPPGSPLHF
many	TRBV28	CASNSVAKNIQYF
many	TRBV28	CASFRAGWSGEQYF
NA	TRBV29-1	CSVVAVSGVYGYTF
NA	TRBV28	CASSAVPVVPEAFF
many	TRBV7-2	CASSENSPLHF
many	TRBV6-1	CASTALAGYEQYF
many	TRBV12-3/TRBV12-4	CASSSKTGTYGYTF
NA	TRBV4-2	CASSQEAGTEAFF
few	TRBV13	CASSLVGGLAGDYEQYF
few	TRBV5-5	CASSWTGQSYEQYF
NA	TRBV28	CASHPFFAKNIQYF
many	TRBV12-3/TRBV12-4	CASSNLQGAIGELFF
few	TRBV20-1	CSARDIQRDTGELFF
NA	TRBV12-3/TRBV12-4	CASSFFSWTGAWNEQFF
NA	TRBV5-1	CASSLGSRTGGTDTQYF
many	TRBV6-1	CASGGGEPQHF
few	TRBV14	CASSQELNYGYTF
many	TRBV2	CASTYGRRTTQKLFF
many	TRBV12-3/TRBV12-4	CASSSTGLMVEMNTEAFF
many	TRBV20-1	CSARDRGQGYYEQYF
many	TRBV30	CACLARGGNTEAFF
NA	TRBV29-1	CSLEEGWDTQYF
many	TRBV12-5	CASGLDQGTEAFF
NA	TRBV9	CASSFSSGANTGELFF
few	TRBV20-1	CSARSLAGVVYF
many	TRBV7-2	CASSLIGADLNIQYF
many	TRBV12-3/TRBV12-4	CASTKEAGGFNGYTF
NA	TRBV12-3/TRBV12-4	CASSAELLDSPLHF
NA	TRBV20-1	CSARDVREGLYEQYF
few	TRBV2	CASKAGSTTTDTQYF